The present entry profiles one TCR beta chain with its context. The data belong to a study of CD8 T cells in Susac syndrome. Random hexamers were used to reverse transcribe roughly 0.45 to 1 ug of RNA. The method of amplification for TCR beta CDR3 was immunoSEQ multiplex PCR, covering 54 Vbeta and 13 Jbeta. TCRdb re-derived calls from the immunoSEQ multiplex PCR reads in MiXCR, one entry per CDR3 protein. The sample includes approximately 200,000 distinct CDR3 sequences, 85% to 95% of them seen just once. The CDR3 sequence is 13 residues long. The germline V gene has CDR1 MDHEN and CDR2 SYDVKM. The V gene end was trimmed by 10 bases and the J gene end by 7 bases; junction bases not matched to a gene: 6.

This chain uses TRBV28 with TRBJ1-4, with 10 positions matching TRBD1. Sequencing used CD4+ T cells from PBMCs. The source is a human donor with multiple sclerosis. The CDR3 coding sequence is TGTGCCACCCTAGACAGGGGGCGTGAAAAACTGTTTTTT. This sequence encodes CATLDRGREKLFF.